This T cell receptor (beta chain) was observed in a study of tumor-infiltrating lymphocytes in primary liver carcinoma. Study summary: Tumor stage was T1-T3 N0M0, and tumor size was roughly 4 to 10 cm across.

Germline assignment: CDR1 SQVTM and CDR2 ANQGSEA. The CDR3 loop spans 12 amino acids. About this clonotype itself: One end of the junction fails to match germline, which may point to a read error.

Co-extracting RNA and DNA was done with about 20-34 mg of unsorted bulk tissue as input. Patients carried chronic HBV infection without prior treatment. The input was 500 ng total RNA; TCR beta cDNA was made from it with a constant-region primer. A slightly modified ARM-PCR protocol with three nested multiplex PCR rounds produced these TCR beta libraries. Both of the initial two PCR rounds ran for 10 cycles and employed TRBV1-TRBV30 forward primers alongside a C-beta reverse primer. TCRdb fed the multiplex PCR reads into MiXCR, producing one record per CDR3 protein. The data contain about 66,000 distinct CDR3 sequences, about three quarters of them singletons.

This clonotype originated in a man aged 35 to 55 with primary liver carcinoma and hepatitis B virus infection. Sequenced material: liver tumor tissue from sampling region 4. Subset described: tumor region T4, right-lateral pole. The chain joins TRBV29-1 to TRBJ2-3; tentative D call: TRBD2 (5 bases). CDR3 residues: CSSGASTDAQYF. The CDR3 DNA sequence: TGCAGCTCCGGCGCTAGCACAGATGCGCAATATTTT.